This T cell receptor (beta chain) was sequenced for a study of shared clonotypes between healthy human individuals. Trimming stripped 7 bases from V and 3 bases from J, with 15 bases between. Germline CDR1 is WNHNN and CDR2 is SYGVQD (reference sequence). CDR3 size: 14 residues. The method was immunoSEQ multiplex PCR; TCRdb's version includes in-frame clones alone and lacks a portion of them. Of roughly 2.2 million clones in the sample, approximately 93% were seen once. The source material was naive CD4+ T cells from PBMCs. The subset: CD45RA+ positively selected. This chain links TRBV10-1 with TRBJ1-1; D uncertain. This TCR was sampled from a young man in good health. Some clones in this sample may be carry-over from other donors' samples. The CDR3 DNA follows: TGCGCCAGCAACGACGACGGATGGGACACTGAAGCTTTCTTT. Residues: CASNDDGWDTEAFF.